A single TCR beta chain is shown here with its context. No antigen is known for it. The repertoire was sequenced with immunoSEQ multiplex PCR; TCRdb's copy has only in-frame clones and lacks some. Among tens of thousands of clones listed, approximately 85% were seen once. This record belongs to a study of OX40 agonist ivuxolimab in advanced cancers. Study-wide background: It was ivuxolimab, an agonistic anti-OX40 (CD134) antibody, that patients were treated with. Partial responses were achieved by three patients: one hepatocellular carcinoma, two cutaneous melanoma. Study-wide results and limits: Expanded clones tended on average to be more numerous among CD8+ T cells than CD4+.

The sampling schedule covered blood at baseline, cycle 4 day 1, and cycle 7 day 1. The specimen comprised CD4+ or CD8+ T cells sorted from blood, sampled in a trial of the OX40 agonist ivuxolimab. The clonotype was recovered from an adult with an advanced solid tumor such as melanoma, head and neck, liver or kidney cancer.

As DNA, the CDR3 is TGTGCCAGCAGTTCAGGACAGGGAAGCACAGATACGCAGTATTTT. Its protein product is CASSSGQGSTDTQYF. V is TRBV27 and J is TRBJ2-3; TRBD1 agrees at 8 bases. The CDR3 totals 15 residues. Trimming at V came to 4 bases and at J to 0 bases, leaving 3 bases not matched to a gene. The germline CDR1 and CDR2 sequences are MNHEY and SMNVEV (reference sequence).